This T cell receptor (beta chain) was found in a study of blood T cell repertoires in COVID-19. Clones were sequenced by immunoSEQ multiplex PCR, and TCRdb holds only the in-frame ones, with some missing. The sample lists about 87,000 clones; roughly 80% were seen once. The CDR3 has 19 amino acids. V shed 4 bases, J shed 0 bases, and the junction held 14 bases outside the gene matches. The germline V gene encodes CDR1 SGHDN and CDR2 FVKESK. The sequencing sample was made of peripheral blood. The J gene is TRBJ2-3, the V gene TRBV14; the match to TRBD2 covers 9 bases. The receptor was derived from a woman over 75 with active or convalescent COVID-19. CDR3: CASSPLPSGIYLSTDTQYF. In DNA form, the CDR3 reads TGTGCCAGCAGCCCTCTTCCTAGCGGGATTTACCTTAGCACAGATACGCAGTATTTT.